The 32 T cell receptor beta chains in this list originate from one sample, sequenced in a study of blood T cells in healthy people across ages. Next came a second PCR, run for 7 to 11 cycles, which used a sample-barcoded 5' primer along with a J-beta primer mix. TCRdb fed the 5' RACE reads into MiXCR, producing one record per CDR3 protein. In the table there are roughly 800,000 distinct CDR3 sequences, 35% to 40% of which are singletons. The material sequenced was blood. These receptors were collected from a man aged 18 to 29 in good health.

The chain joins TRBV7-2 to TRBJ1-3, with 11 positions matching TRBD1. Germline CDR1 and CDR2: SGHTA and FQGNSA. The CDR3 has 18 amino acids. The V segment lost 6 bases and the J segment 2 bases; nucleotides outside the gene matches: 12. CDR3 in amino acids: CASSRILGQGAAGNTIYF. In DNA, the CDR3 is TGTGCCAGCAGTAGGATTTTAGGACAGGGGGCGGCTGGAAACACCATATATTTT.

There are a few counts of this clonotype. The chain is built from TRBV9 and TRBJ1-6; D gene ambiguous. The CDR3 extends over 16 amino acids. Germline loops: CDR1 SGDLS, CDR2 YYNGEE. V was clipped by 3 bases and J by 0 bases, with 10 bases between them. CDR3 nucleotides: TGTGCCAGCAGCGAACGCCCGAGCTCCTATAATTCACCCCTCCACTTT. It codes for CASSERPSSYNSPLHF.

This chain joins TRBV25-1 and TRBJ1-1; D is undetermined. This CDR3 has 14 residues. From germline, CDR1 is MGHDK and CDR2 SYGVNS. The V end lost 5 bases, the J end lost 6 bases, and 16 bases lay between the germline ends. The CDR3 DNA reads TGTGCCAGCAGTCTAGGCGGGAGGTACGCTGAAGCTTTCTTT. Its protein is CASSLGGRYAEAFF.

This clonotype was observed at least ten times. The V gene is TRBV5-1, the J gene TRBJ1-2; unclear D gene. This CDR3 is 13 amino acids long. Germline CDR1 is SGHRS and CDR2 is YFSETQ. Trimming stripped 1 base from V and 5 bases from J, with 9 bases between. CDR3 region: CASSLSTVYGYTF. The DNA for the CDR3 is TGCGCCAGCAGCTTGTCAACCGTTTATGGCTACACCTTC.

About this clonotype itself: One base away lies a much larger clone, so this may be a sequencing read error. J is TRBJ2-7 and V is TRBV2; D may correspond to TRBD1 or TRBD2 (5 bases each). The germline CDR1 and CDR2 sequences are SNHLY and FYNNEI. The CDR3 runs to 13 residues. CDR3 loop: CTSSETRGAEQYF. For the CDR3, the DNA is TGTACCAGCAGTGAAACACGGGGCGCCGAGCAGTACTTC. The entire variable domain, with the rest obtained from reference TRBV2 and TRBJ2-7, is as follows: EPEVTQTPSHQVTQMGQEVILRCVPISNHLYFYWYRQILGQKVEFLVSFYNNEISEKSEIFDDQFSVERPDGSNFTLKIRSTKLEDSAMYFCTSSETRGAEQYFGPGTRLTVT.

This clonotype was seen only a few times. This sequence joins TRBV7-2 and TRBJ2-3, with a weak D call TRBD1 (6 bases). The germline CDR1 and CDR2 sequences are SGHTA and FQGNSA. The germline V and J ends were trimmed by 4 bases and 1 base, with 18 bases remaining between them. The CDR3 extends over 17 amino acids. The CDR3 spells CASSSEGGAYRTDTQYF. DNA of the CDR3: TGTGCCAGCAGCTCTGAAGGGGGAGCGTACCGCACAGATACGCAGTATTTT.

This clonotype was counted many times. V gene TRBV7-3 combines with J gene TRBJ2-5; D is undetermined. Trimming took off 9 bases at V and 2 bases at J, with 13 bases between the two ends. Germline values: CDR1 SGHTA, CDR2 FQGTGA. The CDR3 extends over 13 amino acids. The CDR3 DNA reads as TGTGCCAGTTCGGCTTCGGTTCAAGAGACCCAGTACTTC. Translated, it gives CASSASVQETQYF.

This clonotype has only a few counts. CDR3 DNA: TGTGCCAGCAGCGCCCAGACGGGGATGATGACAGATACGCAGTATTTT. Its translation: CASSAQTGMMTDTQYF. This chain links TRBV9 with TRBJ2-3; D might be TRBD2 (5 bases). Trimming left V 3 bases short and J 3 bases short, with 17 bases between. The CDR3 has 16 residues. CDR1 is SGDLS, CDR2 YYNGEE, per germline.

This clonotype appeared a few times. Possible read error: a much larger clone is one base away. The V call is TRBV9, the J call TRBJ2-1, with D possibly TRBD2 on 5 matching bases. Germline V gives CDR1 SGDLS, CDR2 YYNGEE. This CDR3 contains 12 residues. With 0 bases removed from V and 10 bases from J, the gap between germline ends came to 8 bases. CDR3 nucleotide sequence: TGTGCCAGCAGCGTAGTCGGGAAGGAGCAGTTCTTC. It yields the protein CASSVVGKEQFF.

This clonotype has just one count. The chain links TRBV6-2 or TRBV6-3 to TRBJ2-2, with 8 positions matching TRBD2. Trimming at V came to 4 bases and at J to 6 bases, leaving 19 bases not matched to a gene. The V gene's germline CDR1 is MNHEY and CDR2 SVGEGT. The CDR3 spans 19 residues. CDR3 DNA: TGTGCCAGCAGTTTGTACAATCATCCGGGACTAGAGATCTCCGGGGAGCTGTTTTTT. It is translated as CASSLYNHPGLEISGELFF.

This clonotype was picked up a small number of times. CDR3 nucleotides: TGCAGTGGCGGCGTCTCCGCCATCAAAAACATTCAGTACTTC. Its translation is CSGGVSAIKNIQYF. The rearrangement uses TRBV20-1 and TRBJ2-4; the D is unclear. Trimming removed 7 bases from V and 3 bases from J, with 16 bases in between. The CDR3 is 14 amino acids. Per germline, CDR1 DFQATT and CDR2 SNEGSKA (reference sequence).

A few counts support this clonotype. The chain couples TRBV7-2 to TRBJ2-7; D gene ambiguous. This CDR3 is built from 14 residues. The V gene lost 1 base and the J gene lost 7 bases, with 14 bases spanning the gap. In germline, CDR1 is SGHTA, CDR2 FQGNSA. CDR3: CASSLVSEGDEQYF. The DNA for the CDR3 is TGTGCCAGCAGCTTAGTGTCGGAAGGCGATGAGCAGTACTTC.

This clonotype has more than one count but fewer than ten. The CDR3 region has the DNA TGCAGCGTGGAGGGGGGACTCTCGAACACTGAAGCTTTCTTT. This gives the protein CSVEGGLSNTEAFF. The chain is built from TRBV29-1 and TRBJ1-1, with a tentative D call TRBD1 (6 bases). The CDR3 length is 14 residues. Trimming took 6 bases from V and 1 from J, leaving 15 bases between them. Germline assignment: CDR1 SQVTM and CDR2 ANQGSEA.

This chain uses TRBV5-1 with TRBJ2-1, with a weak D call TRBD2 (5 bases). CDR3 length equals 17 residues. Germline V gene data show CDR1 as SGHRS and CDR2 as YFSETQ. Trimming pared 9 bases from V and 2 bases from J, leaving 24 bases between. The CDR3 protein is CANSLHTRVSPYNEQFF. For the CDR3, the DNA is TGCGCCAACAGTCTCCATACGCGGGTTAGCCCCTACAATGAGCAGTTCTTC.

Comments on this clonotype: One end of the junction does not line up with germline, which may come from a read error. The CDR3 nucleotides are TGTGCCACCGGCAGACACCCATCGGACACCACCTACGAGCAGTACTTC. As protein: CATGRHPSDTTYEQYF. V usage is TRBV15 and J usage is TRBJ2-7, with a tentative D call TRBD1 (5 bases). From germline, CDR1 is LNHNV and CDR2 YYDKDF (reference sequence). This CDR3 contains 16 residues.

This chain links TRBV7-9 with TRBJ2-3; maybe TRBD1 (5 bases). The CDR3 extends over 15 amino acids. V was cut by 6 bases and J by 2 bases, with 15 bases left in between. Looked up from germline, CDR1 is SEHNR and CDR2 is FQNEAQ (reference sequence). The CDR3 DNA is TGTGCCAGCAGATGCGCAGACAGTGCCACAGATACGCAGTATTTT. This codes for CASRCADSATDTQYF.

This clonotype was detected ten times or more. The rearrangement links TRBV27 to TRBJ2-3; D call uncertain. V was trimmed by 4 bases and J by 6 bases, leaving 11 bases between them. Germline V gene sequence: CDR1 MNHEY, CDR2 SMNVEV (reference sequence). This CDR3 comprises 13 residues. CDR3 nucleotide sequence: TGTGCCAGCAGTTCCTCTATATGGGATACGCAGTATTTT. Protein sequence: CASSSSIWDTQYF.

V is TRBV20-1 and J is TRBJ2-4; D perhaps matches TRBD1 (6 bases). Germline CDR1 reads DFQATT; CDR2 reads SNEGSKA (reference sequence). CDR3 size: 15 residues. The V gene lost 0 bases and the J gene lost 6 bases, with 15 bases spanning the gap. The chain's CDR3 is CSARDGTTQLNIQYF. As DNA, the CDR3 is TGCAGTGCTAGAGATGGGACAACCCAATTAAACATTCAGTACTTC.

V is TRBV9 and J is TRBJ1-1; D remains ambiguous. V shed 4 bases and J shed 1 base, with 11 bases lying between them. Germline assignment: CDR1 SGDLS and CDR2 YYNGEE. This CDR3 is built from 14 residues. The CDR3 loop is CASSRGPRNTEAFF. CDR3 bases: TGTGCCAGCAGCAGAGGACCGAGGAACACTGAAGCTTTCTTT.

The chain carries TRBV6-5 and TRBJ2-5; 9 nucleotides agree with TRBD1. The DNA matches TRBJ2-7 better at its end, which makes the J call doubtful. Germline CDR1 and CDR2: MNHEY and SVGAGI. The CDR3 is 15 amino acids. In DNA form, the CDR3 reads TGTGCCAGCAGTAGGCCGGGACAGGGCTCAAACGAGCAGTACTTC. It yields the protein CASSRPGQGSNEQYF.

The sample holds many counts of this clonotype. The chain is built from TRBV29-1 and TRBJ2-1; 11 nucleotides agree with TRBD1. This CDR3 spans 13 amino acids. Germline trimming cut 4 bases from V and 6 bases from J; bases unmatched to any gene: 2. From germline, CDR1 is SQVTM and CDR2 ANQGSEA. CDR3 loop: CSVVGTGGNEQFF. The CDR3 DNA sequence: TGCAGCGTTGTCGGGACAGGGGGCAATGAGCAGTTCTTC.

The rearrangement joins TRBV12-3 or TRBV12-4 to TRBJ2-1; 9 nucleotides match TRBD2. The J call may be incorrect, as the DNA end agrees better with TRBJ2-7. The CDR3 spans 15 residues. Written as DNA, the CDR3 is TGTGCCAGCGTCGGTTGGCGGGGGGGAAACAATGAGCAGTACTTC. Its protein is CASVGWRGGNNEQYF.

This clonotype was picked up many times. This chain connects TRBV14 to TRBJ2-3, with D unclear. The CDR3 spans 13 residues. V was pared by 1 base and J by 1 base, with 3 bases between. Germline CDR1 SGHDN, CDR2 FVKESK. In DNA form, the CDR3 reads TGTGCCAGCAGCCAAGCGGGCACAGATACGCAGTATTTT. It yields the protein CASSQAGTDTQYF.

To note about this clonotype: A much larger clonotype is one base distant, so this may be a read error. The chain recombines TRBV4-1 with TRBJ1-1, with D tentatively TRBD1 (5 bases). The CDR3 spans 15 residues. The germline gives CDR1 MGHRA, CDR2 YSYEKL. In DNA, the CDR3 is TGCGCCGGCAGCCAAGGGCCCTCGGGGGGCACTGAAGCTTTCTTT. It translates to CAGSQGPSGGTEAFF.

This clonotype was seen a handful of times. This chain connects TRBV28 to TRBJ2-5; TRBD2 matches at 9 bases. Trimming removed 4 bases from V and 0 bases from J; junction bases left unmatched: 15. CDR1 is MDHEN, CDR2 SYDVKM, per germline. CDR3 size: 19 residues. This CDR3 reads CASSWGVASGKTYQETQYF. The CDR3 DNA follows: TGTGCCAGCAGTTGGGGGGTGGCTAGCGGGAAAACGTACCAAGAGACCCAGTACTTC.

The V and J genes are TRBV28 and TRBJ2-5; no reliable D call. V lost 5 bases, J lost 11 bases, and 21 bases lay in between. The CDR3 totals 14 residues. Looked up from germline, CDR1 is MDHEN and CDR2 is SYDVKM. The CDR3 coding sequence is TGTGCCAGCAGTGTACTCCTCCCCGAAAATGAGCAGTACTTC. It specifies CASSVLLPENEQYF.

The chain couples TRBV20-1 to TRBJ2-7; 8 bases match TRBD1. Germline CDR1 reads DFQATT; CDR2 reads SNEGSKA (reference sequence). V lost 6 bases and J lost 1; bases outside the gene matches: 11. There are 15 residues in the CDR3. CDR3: CSAEQQGVPSYEQYF. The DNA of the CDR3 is TGCAGTGCCGAACAACAGGGGGTTCCATCCTACGAGCAGTACTTC.

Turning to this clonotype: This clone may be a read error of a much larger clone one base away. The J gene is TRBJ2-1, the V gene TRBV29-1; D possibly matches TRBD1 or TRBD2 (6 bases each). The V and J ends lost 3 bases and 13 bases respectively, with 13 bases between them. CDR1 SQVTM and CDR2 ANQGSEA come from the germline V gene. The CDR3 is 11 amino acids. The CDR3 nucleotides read TGCAGCGTTGAGAGGGGGGAGACCCAGTTCTTC. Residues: CSVERGETQFF.

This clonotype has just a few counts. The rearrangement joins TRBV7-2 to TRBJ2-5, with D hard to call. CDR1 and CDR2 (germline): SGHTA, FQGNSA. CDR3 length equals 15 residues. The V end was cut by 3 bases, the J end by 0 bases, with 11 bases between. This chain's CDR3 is CASSFQDGNQETQYF. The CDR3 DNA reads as TGTGCCAGCAGCTTCCAGGACGGAAACCAAGAGACCCAGTACTTC.

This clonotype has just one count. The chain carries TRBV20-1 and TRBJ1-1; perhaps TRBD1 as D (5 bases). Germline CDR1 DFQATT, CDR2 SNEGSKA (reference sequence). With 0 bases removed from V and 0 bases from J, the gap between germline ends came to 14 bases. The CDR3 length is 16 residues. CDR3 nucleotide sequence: TGCAGTGCTAGAGAGGGTACCGGGACGCTGAACACTGAAGCTTTCTTT. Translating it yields CSAREGTGTLNTEAFF.

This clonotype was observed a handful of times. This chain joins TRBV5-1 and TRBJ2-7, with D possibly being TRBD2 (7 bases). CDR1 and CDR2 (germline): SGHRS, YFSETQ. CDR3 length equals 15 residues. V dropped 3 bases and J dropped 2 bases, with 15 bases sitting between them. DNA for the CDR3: TGCGCCAGCAGCTCGGGCGGGGGCGTTACCTACGAGCAGTACTTC. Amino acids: CASSSGGGVTYEQYF.

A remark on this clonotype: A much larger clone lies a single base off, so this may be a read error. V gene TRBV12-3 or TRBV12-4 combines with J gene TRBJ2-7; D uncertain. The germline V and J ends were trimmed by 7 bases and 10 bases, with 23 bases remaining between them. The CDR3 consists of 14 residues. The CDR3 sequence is CASTLGSAQEAQYF. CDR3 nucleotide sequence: TGTGCCAGCACCTTGGGGTCAGCGCAAGAGGCCCAGTACTTC.